One sample yielded the 17 T cell receptor beta chains listed below, sequenced in a study of blood T cell repertoires in COVID-19. Clones were sequenced by immunoSEQ multiplex PCR, and TCRdb holds only the in-frame ones, with some missing. The sample carries a few hundred thousand clones, approximately 85% recorded once. The sequenced sample was peripheral blood. The receptors derive from a human donor in a cohort sampled during active COVID-19.

The gene calls are TRBV9 and TRBJ1-1; 9 nucleotides agree with TRBD1. CDR3 length: 16 amino acids. The V gene's germline CDR1 is SGDLS and CDR2 YYNGEE. With 4 bases clipped from V and 1 base from J, the junction kept 8 bases outside the gene matches. CDR3 nucleotide sequence: TGTGCCAGCAGCCTAGGGACAGGGAGCGGGAACACTGAAGCTTTCTTT. Amino acid sequence: CASSLGTGSGNTEAFF.

The chain links TRBV7-8 to TRBJ2-3, with D tentatively TRBD2 (7 bases). In germline, CDR1 is SGHVS, CDR2 FQNEAQ. Trimming removed 0 bases from V and 2 bases from J, with 18 bases in between. The CDR3 extends over 18 amino acids. Written as DNA, the CDR3 is TGTGCCAGCAGCTTAGCAGCCTGGGGGGGCAAGCTCACAGATACGCAGTATTTT. Its protein is CASSLAAWGGKLTDTQYF.

V and J are TRBV29-1 and TRBJ2-3, with D possibly TRBD2 on 5 matching bases. Germline CDR1 reads SQVTM; CDR2 reads ANQGSEA. The CDR3 consists of 13 residues. Trimming left V 4 bases short and J 0 bases short, with 8 bases between. CDR3 sequence: CSVAGVSTDTQYF. CDR3 nucleotides: TGCAGCGTTGCCGGGGTTAGCACAGATACGCAGTATTTT.

In its sample, this clone was seen once. This rearrangement joins TRBV7-2 to TRBJ2-2; TRBD1 matches 7 bases. In germline, CDR1 is SGHTA, CDR2 FQGNSA. V lost 2 bases to trimming and J lost 1 base; unmatched junction nucleotides: 1. The CDR3 spans 15 residues. This chain's CDR3 is CASSLRTGNTGELFF. The CDR3 DNA sequence: TGTGCCAGCAGCTTAAGGACAGGGAACACCGGGGAGCTGTTTTTT.

The CDR3 nucleotides are TGTGCCAGCAGTGATGGGCGACTAGCGTTATACGAGCAGTACTTC. Its protein product is CASSDGRLALYEQYF. The V call is TRBV2, the J call TRBJ2-7, with 8 bases that match TRBD2. The germline CDR1 and CDR2 sequences are SNHLY and FYNNEI. The V gene end was trimmed by 3 bases and the J gene end by 4 bases; junction bases not matched to a gene: 8. The CDR3 runs to 15 residues.

The chain carries TRBV5-1 and TRBJ1-3; 9 nucleotides match TRBD1. The ends lost 4 bases at V and 3 bases at J; junction bases unmatched: 5. The CDR3 length is 15 residues. CDR1 and CDR2 (germline): SGHRS, YFSETQ. The CDR3 region is CASSLRTGDGNTIYF. DNA of the CDR3: TGCGCCAGCAGCCTCCGGACAGGGGATGGAAACACCATATATTTT. The full variable domain, rest sourced from reference TRBV5-1 and TRBJ1-3, is KAGVTQTPRYLIKTRGQQVTLSCSPISGHRSVSWYQQTPGQGLQFLFEYFSETQRNKGNFPGRFSGRQFSNSRSEMNVSTLELGDSALYLCASSLRTGDGNTIYFGEGSWLTVV.

This clone has only one observation. The chain joins TRBV27 to TRBJ2-3; D perhaps matches TRBD2 (6 bases). Trimming stripped 3 bases from V and 2 bases from J, with 15 bases between. The CDR3 is 16 amino acids. Germline lookup yields CDR1 MNHEY and CDR2 SMNVEV (reference sequence). In DNA, the CDR3 is TGTGCCAGCAGTTTGGGACTCTCCCTACTCACAGATACGCAGTATTTT. Translation: CASSLGLSLLTDTQYF.

V and J are TRBV19 and TRBJ2-1; D is unclear. Germline-derived CDR1 and CDR2 are LNHDA and SQIVND (reference sequence). The V end lost 11 bases, the J end lost 3 bases, and 11 bases lay between the germline ends. There are 12 residues in the CDR3. CDR3 protein: CAVQARYNEQFF. The CDR3, as DNA: TGTGCCGTCCAAGCCCGCTACAATGAGCAGTTCTTC.

V gene TRBV3-1 (or the pseudogene TRBV3-2) combines with J gene TRBJ2-5; possible D gene TRBD2, 5 bases. This CDR3 has 17 residues. Germline CDR1 is LGHDT and CDR2 is YNNKEL (reference sequence). V lost 0 bases and J lost 3, with 17 bases in between. Here the CDR3 reads CASSQERRGKTEETQYF. Here the CDR3 DNA reads TGTGCCAGCAGCCAAGAAAGGCGAGGGAAAACTGAAGAGACCCAGTACTTC.

The V gene is TRBV6-6, the J gene TRBJ2-7; D gene uncertain. CDR3 length: 12 amino acids. Germline V CDR1 and CDR2: MNHNY, SVGAGI (reference sequence). V shed 4 bases and J shed 2 bases, with 6 bases lying between them. CDR3 in DNA: TGTGCCAGCAGTTCTCAGACCTACGAGCAGTACTTC. This codes for CASSSQTYEQYF.

This chain joins TRBV5-1 and TRBJ2-1, with TRBD2 matching over 11 bases. The germline CDR1 and CDR2 sequences are SGHRS and YFSETQ. V lost 4 bases to trimming and J lost 0 bases; unmatched junction nucleotides: 6. CDR3 length: 17 residues. DNA of the CDR3: TGCGCCAGCAGCACCGGACTAGCGGGCGGCTCCTACAATGAGCAGTTCTTC. It specifies CASSTGLAGGSYNEQFF.

The chain combines TRBV7-2 with TRBJ1-3; D ambiguous. Trimming stripped 3 bases from V and 3 bases from J, with 6 bases between. This CDR3 spans 13 amino acids. Germline V gene data show CDR1 as SGHTA and CDR2 as FQGNSA. The CDR3 region has the DNA TGTGCCAGCAGCTTCGATAGTGGAAACACCATATATTTT. Its protein product is CASSFDSGNTIYF.

This rearrangement joins TRBV5-6 to TRBJ1-3, with no clear D. V shed 2 bases and J shed 1 base, with 10 bases lying between them. From germline, CDR1 is SGHDT and CDR2 YYEEEE. This CDR3 region has 15 residues. In nucleotides, the CDR3 is TGTGCCAGCAGCTTTCGGGATCTTTCTGGAAACACCATATATTTT. It specifies CASSFRDLSGNTIYF.

The chain carries TRBV14 and TRBJ2-7; D is ambiguous. This CDR3 region has 13 residues. V was pared by 4 bases and J by 3 bases, with 10 bases between. Germline CDR1 reads SGHDN; CDR2 reads FVKESK. CDR3 region: CASSRVVYYEQYF. DNA of the CDR3: TGTGCCAGCAGCCGAGTCGTTTACTACGAGCAGTACTTC.

This clone was found a few times. The rearrangement joins TRBV5-6 to TRBJ1-2, with TRBD1 matching 7 bases. Per the germline V gene, CDR1 is SGHDT and CDR2 is YYEEEE. Trimming removed 4 bases from V and 2 bases from J; junction bases left unmatched: 11. This CDR3 spans 16 amino acids. CDR3 sequence: CASSQTGYGDNYGYTF. The CDR3 DNA reads as TGTGCCAGCAGCCAGACAGGGTACGGGGACAACTATGGCTACACCTTC. The full variable domain, in which reference TRBV5-6 and TRBJ1-2 provide the parts outside the CDR3, is DAGVTQSPTHLIKTRGQQVTLRCSPKSGHDTVSWYQQALGQGPQFIFQYYEEEERQRGNFPDRFSGHQFPNYSSELNVNALLLGDSALYLCASSQTGYGDNYGYTFGSGTRLTVV.

This chain connects TRBV3-1 (or the pseudogene TRBV3-2) to TRBJ1-2, with 7 bases that match TRBD1. Germline lookup yields CDR1 LGHDT and CDR2 YNNKEL (reference sequence). There are 14 residues in the CDR3. V was clipped by 5 bases and J by 5 bases; unmatched bases: 8. The CDR3 loop reads CASSFPGQRYGYTF. Written as DNA, the CDR3 is TGTGCCAGCAGCTTCCCGGGACAGAGATATGGCTACACCTTC.

The chain combines TRBV24-1 with TRBJ2-7; weak D call: TRBD2 (6 bases). The CDR3 is 14 amino acids. Trimming shortened V by 6 bases and J by 0 bases, and 11 bases separated the two germline ends. Per the germline V gene, CDR1 is KGHDR and CDR2 is SFDVKD. The CDR3 protein is CATSPGLNSYEQYF. Here the CDR3 DNA reads TGTGCCACCAGTCCGGGACTGAACTCCTACGAGCAGTACTTC.